The present TCR beta chain was sequenced within a study of T cells expressing NK-cell markers. After re-calling the 5' RACE reads, TCRdb lists one entry per CDR3 protein, DNA absent. Its clone listing holds 500,000 or so distinct CDR3 sequences. The CDR3 covers 14 residues. The germline V gene has CDR1 MNHEY and CDR2 SVGAGI. The clonotype was recovered from a man aged 18 to 29 in good health. Sequenced: blood T cells: a sorted CD56 or NKG2C T cell subset, CD4+ or CD8+ T cells, or bulk PBMC T cells (not recorded which). The chain carries TRBV6-5 and TRBJ2-5; as DNA is missing, the TRBD1 call by TCRdb cannot be tested. The CDR3 sequence is CASSSRQIQETQYF.